A single sample is the source of the 6 T cell receptor beta chains below, sequenced in a study of CD8 T cells in Susac syndrome. Random hexamers served to reverse transcribe about 0.45 to 1 ug RNA. TCRdb fed the immunoSEQ multiplex PCR reads into MiXCR, producing one record per CDR3 protein. The data show more than 55,000 distinct CDR3 sequences, roughly 95% seen once. The sequenced material came from CD4+ T cells from PBMCs. Source of these receptors: a human donor with multiple sclerosis.

The V and J genes are TRBV7-3 and TRBJ2-3; 9 bases are shared with TRBD1. J was trimmed by 6 bases and V by 0 bases; bases with no gene match: 13. Germline CDR1 and CDR2: SGHTA and FQGTGA. This CDR3 has 18 amino acids. Here the CDR3 DNA reads TGTGCCAGCAGCTTAACGTTTGGAACCGGGACAGGGATGGATACGCAGTATTTT. This translates into CASSLTFGTGTGMDTQYF.

DNA for the CDR3: TGCGCCAGCAGCCCCGAGGGTTCGAGCTACAATGAGCAGTTCTTC. It encodes CASSPEGSSYNEQFF. This chain joins TRBV5-1 and TRBJ2-1; D may be TRBD2 (5 bases). The CDR3 consists of 15 residues. V lost 4 bases to trimming and J lost 3 bases, with 14 bases between them. The V gene's germline CDR1 is SGHRS and CDR2 YFSETQ. Variable domain in full (rest from reference TRBV5-1 and TRBJ2-1): KAGVTQTPRYLIKTRGQQVTLSCSPISGHRSVSWYQQTPGQGLQFLFEYFSETQRNKGNFPGRFSGRQFSNSRSEMNVSTLELGDSALYLCASSPEGSSYNEQFFGPGTRLTVL.

This clonotype was seen just once. The chain employs TRBV27 and TRBJ2-5; D call uncertain. Germline-derived CDR1 and CDR2 are MNHEY and SMNVEV (reference sequence). The CDR3 runs 14 residues. Trimming cost V 4 bases and J 2 bases, with 11 bases left between them. Here the CDR3 DNA reads TGTGCCAGCAGTTGGAAGGACGGACAAGAGACCCAGTACTTC. As protein: CASSWKDGQETQYF.

The CDR3 nucleotides are TGCAGTGCTAAGGTCAGGGGCACAGATACGCAGTATTTT. This translates into CSAKVRGTDTQYF. The chain combines TRBV20-1 with TRBJ2-3; possible D gene TRBD1, 5 bases. CDR1 and CDR2 (germline): DFQATT, SNEGSKA (reference sequence). V shed 4 bases and J shed 1 base, with 9 bases lying between them. The CDR3 runs to 13 residues.

This chain links TRBV6-6 with TRBJ2-5; a possible D gene is TRBD1 (6 bases). The ends were cut back, 7 bases at V and 5 bases at J, with 14 bases in the middle. Germline V gene lookup returns CDR1 MNHNY and CDR2 SVGAGI (reference sequence). The CDR3 extends over 13 amino acids. The CDR3 spells CASTHPQGETQYF. Here the CDR3 DNA reads TGTGCCAGCACCCACCCACAGGGTGAGACCCAGTACTTC.

This rearrangement joins TRBV13 to TRBJ1-1; TRBD1 is a possible D gene (6 bases). This CDR3 comprises 15 residues. The germline CDR1 and CDR2 sequences are PRHDT and FYEKMQ (reference sequence). The V gene lost 3 bases and the J gene lost 5 bases, with 16 bases spanning the gap. CDR3 sequence (DNA): TGTGCCAGCAGCTTCCGCGGACAGTCAGGGACTGAAGCTTTCTTT. It translates to CASSFRGQSGTEAFF.